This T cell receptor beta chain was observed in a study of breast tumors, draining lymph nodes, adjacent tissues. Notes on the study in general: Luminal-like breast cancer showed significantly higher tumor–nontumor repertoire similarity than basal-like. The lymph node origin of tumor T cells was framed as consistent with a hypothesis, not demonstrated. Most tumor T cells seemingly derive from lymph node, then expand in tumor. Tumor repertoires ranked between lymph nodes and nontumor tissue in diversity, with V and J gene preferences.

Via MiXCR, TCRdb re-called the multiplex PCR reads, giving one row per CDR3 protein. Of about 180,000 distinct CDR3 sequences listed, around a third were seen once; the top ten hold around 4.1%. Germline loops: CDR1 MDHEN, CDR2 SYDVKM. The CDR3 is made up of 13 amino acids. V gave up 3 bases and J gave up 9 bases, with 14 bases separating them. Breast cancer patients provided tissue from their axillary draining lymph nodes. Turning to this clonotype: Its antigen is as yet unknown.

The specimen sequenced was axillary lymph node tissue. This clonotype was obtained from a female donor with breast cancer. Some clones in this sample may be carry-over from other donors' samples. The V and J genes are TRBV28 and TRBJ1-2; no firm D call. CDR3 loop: CASSLAETMSYTF. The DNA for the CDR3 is TGTGCCAGCAGTTTGGCAGAAACTATGAGCTACACCTTC.